These T cell receptor beta chains were read from a single sample in a study of CD8 T cells in Susac syndrome. MiXCR, applied by TCRdb to the immunoSEQ multiplex PCR reads, yields one record per CDR3 protein. The sample consists of about 120,000 distinct CDR3 sequences, around 94% of them appearing once. The specimen sequenced was CD8+ T cells from PBMCs. The receptor set was obtained from a human donor with Susac syndrome. The conserved cysteine and the conserved F or W are not part of the CDR3 here. Some rows have no size entry. The others give once, few or many, or a class for an expanded clone.

v_call	cdr3_length	clone_size	j_call	cdr3_aa
TRBV15	13	NA	TRBJ1-1	ATSREEGMNTEAF
TRBV5-1	14	NA	TRBJ1-2	ASSLRLGQGFYGYT
TRBV15	15	NA	TRBJ2-3	ATSRGSVLVGPDTQY
TRBV11-2	13	NA	TRBJ2-2	ASSLEGPNTGELF
TRBV13	15	NA	TRBJ2-3	ASSRLGTSGNTDTQY
TRBV11-2	12	once	TRBJ2-7	ASSAPGTGGEQY
TRBV6-2/TRBV6-3	12	NA	TRBJ2-3	ASSYSTSTDTQY
TRBV9	10	NA	TRBJ1-2	ASSDGIYGYT
TRBV7-3	13	NA	TRBJ2-3	ASSLTGGATDTQY
TRBV12-5	12	NA	TRBJ2-1	ADSRGQGFDEQF
TRBV7-8	14	NA	TRBJ2-5	ASSLELAGVQETQY
TRBV5-6	11	NA	TRBJ1-1	ASSSRVNTEAF
TRBV29-1	16	NA	TRBJ1-4	SVEDEETPSTTNEKLF
TRBV12-5	15	NA	TRBJ2-7	ASGSTLAGGSLYEQY
TRBV13	13	NA	TRBJ1-2	ASSLGGTGNYGYT
TRBV5-6	10	few	TRBJ2-1	ASSLGHNEQF
TRBV15	13	NA	TRBJ2-1	ATSSLAGSYNEQF
TRBV20-1	13	few	TRBJ2-1	SARDEREGYNEQF
TRBV13	11	NA	TRBJ1-1	ASSDGEITEAF
TRBV4-1	14	NA	TRBJ2-3	ASSQVDVRYTDTQY
TRBV25-1	14	NA	TRBJ1-1	ASSEGWGRWNTEAF
TRBV4-1	13	NA	TRBJ2-7	ASSHDPGTGNEQY
TRBV5-6	14	NA	TRBJ2-1	ASSSWDFRSGNEQF
TRBV29-1	11	NA	TRBJ2-5	SVDDRGQGTQY
TRBV2	10	once	TRBJ2-7	ASRAGSTEQY
TRBV27	9	NA	TRBJ1-1	ASSMGFQAF
TRBV27	15	NA	TRBJ1-6	ASSLLGTGSYNSPLH
TRBV7-8	15	NA	TRBJ2-3	ASSQASGPSVSHTQY
TRBV18	12	NA	TRBJ2-7	ASSPGREHYEQY
TRBV27	12	NA	TRBJ2-1	ASSDLGGQNEQF
TRBV15	16	NA	TRBJ1-6	ATSRDDEGRQWDSPLH
TRBV7-6	13	once	TRBJ2-7	ASSLGGTGAYEQY
TRBV7-9	13	NA	TRBJ2-1	ASSSLWSGKNEQF
TRBV11-3	11	NA	TRBJ2-7	ASSSRTGYEQY
TRBV7-2	16	NA	TRBJ2-1	ASSPRPGATLSYNEQF
TRBV5-4	13	NA	TRBJ1-1	ASSWGRGWNTEAF
TRBV27	13	NA	TRBJ1-6	ASSPEGQGNSPLH
TRBV4-1	12	NA	TRBJ2-7	ASSQDLIGYEQY
TRBV4-3	12	NA	TRBJ2-7	ASSQDTQSYEQY
TRBV7-2	13	NA	TRBJ1-3	ANSPGSGGGNTIY
TRBV11-2	10	NA	TRBJ1-1	ASSSSGTEAF
TRBV10-3	15	once	TRBJ2-7	AISESTDRGWGYEQY